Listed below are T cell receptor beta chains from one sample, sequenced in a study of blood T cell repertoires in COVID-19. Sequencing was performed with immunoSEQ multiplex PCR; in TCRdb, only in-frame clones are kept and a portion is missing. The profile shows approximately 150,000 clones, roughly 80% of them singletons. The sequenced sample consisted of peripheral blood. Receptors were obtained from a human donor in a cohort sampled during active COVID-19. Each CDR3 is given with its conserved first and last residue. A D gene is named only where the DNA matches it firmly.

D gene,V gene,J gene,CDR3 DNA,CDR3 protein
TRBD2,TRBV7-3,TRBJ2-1,TGTGCCAGCAGCTTAGAAAACGGACTAGCGGGAGCCAATGAGCAGTTCTTC,CASSLENGLAGANEQFF
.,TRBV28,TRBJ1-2,TGTGCCAGCAGTGACACAGGGTTGGACGGCTACACCTTC,CASSDTGLDGYTF
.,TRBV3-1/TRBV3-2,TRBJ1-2,TGTGCCAGCAGCCAATCAACGTCGCAGGGCCGCTATGGCTACACCTTC,CASSQSTSQGRYGYTF
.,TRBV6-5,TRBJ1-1,TGTGCCAGCAGTAGGACACTGAACACTGAAGCTTTCTTT,CASSRTLNTEAFF
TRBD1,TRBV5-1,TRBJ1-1,TGCGCCAGCAGCTTAAGGACAGGGAAAGAGACTGAAGCTTTCTTT,CASSLRTGKETEAFF
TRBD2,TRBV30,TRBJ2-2,TGTGCCTGGACGGTCACGGGGGGGCTTTTTGGGGAGCTGTTTTTT,CAWTVTGGLFGELFF
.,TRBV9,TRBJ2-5,TGTGCCAGCAGCACAGGGGGGGAAGAGACCCAGTACTTC,CASSTGGEETQYF
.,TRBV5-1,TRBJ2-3,TGCGCCAGCAGGGGTGCGGCTAGCACAGATACGCAGTATTTT,CASRGAASTDTQYF
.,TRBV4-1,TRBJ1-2,TGCGCCAGCAGCCAAGCCCAAGGGGTTCCCAACTATGGCTACACCTTC,CASSQAQGVPNYGYTF
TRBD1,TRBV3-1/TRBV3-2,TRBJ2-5,TGTGCCAGCAGCCAAAGACAGGGCGGTGGGCAAGAGACCCAGTACTTC,CASSQRQGGGQETQYF
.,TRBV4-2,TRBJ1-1,TGTGCCAGCAGCCAAGGCGGTTTCAGTGAAGCTTTCTTT,CASSQGGFSEAFF